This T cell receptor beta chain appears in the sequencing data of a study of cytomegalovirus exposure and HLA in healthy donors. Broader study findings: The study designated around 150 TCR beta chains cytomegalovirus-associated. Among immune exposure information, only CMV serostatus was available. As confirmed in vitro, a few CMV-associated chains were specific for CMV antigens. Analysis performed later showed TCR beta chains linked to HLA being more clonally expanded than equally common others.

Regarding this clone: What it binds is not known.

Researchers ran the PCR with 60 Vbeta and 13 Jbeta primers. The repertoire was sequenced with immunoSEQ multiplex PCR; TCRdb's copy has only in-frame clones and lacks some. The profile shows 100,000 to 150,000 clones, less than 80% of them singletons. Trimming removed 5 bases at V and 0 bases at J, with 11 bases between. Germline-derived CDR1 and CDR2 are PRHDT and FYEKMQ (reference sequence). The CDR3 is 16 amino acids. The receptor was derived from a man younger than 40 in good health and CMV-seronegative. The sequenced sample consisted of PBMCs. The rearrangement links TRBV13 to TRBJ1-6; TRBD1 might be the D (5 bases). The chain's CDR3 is CASSPYRSSYNSPLHF. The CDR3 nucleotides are TGTGCCAGCAGCCCGTACAGGAGCTCCTATAATTCACCCCTCCACTTT.